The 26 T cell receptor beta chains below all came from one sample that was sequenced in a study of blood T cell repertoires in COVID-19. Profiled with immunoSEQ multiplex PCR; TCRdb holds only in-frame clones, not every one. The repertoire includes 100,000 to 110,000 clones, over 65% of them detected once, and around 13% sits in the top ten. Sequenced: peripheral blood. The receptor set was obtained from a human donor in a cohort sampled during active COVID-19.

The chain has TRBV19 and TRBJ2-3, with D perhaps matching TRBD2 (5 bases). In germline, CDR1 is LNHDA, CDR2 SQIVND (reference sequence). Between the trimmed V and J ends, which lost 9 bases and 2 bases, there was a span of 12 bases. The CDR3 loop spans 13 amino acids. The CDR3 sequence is CASRAVDTDTQYF. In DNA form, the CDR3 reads TGTGCCAGCCGAGCGGTCGACACAGATACGCAGTATTTT. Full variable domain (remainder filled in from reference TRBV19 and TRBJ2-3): DGGITQSPKYLFRKEGQNVTLSCEQNLNHDAMYWYRQDPGQGLRLIYYSQIVNDFQKGDIAEGYSVSREKKESFPLTVTSAQKNPTAFYLCASRAVDTDTQYFGPGTRLTVL.

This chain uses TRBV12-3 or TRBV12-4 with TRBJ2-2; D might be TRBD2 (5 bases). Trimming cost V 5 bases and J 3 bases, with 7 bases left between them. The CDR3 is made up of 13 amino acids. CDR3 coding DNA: TGTGCCAGCAGTCCCGGGGACACCGGGGAGCTGTTTTTT. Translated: CASSPGDTGELFF.

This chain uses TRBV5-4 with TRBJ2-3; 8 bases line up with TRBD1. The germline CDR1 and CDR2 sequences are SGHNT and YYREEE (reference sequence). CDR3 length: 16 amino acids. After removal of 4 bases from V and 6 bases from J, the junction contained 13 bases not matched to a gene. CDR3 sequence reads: CASSPPRQGAGDTQYF. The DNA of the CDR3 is TGTGCCAGCAGCCCCCCCCGGCAGGGGGCAGGGGATACGCAGTATTTT.

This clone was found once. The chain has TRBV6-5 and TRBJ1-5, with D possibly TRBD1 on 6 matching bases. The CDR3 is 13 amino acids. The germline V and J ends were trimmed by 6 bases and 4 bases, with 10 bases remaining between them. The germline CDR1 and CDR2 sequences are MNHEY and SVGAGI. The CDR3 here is CASSGQLNQPQHF. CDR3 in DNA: TGTGCCAGCAGCGGACAGTTGAATCAGCCCCAGCATTTT.

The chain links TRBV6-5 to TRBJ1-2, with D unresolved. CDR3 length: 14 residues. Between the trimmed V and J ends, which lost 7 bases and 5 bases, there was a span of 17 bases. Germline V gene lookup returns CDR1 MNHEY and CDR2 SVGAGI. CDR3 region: CASNKSPIGYGYTF. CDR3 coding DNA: TGTGCCAGCAATAAGTCCCCAATCGGGTATGGCTACACCTTC.

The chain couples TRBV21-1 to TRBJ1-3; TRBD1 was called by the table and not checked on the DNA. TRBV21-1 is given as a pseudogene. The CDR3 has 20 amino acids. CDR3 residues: CASSYKGQGPLTFSGNTIYF. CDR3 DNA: TGTGCCAGCAGCTACAAGGGACAGGGCCCTTTAACCTTCTCTGGAAACACCATATATTTT.

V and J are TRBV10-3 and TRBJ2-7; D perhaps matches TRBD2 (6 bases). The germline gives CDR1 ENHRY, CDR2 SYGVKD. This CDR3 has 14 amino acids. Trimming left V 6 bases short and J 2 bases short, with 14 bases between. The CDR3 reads CAIRKLADTYEQYF. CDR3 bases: TGTGCCATCAGGAAACTAGCCGACACCTACGAGCAGTACTTC.

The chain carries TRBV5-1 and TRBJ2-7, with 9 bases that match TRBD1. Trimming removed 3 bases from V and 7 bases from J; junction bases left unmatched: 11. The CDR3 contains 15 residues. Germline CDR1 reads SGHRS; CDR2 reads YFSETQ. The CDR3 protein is CASSSGTGRLGEQYF. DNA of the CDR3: TGCGCCAGCAGCTCAGGGACAGGGAGGCTAGGGGAGCAGTACTTC.

CDR3 in DNA: TGTGCCAGCTCACTCACGGGAGCAGGGGATACGCAGTATTTT. It translates to CASSLTGAGDTQYF. The J gene is TRBJ2-3, the V gene TRBV18; D is perhaps TRBD2 (6 bases). The CDR3 runs 14 residues. Germline lookup yields CDR1 KGHSH and CDR2 LQKENI. V dropped 4 bases and J dropped 6 bases, with 14 bases sitting between them.

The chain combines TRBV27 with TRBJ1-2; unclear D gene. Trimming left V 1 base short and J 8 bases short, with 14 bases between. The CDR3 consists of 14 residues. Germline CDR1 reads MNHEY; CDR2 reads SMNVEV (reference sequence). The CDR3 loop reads CASSLWPGPEGYTF. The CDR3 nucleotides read TGTGCCAGCAGTTTATGGCCAGGTCCTGAGGGCTACACCTTC.

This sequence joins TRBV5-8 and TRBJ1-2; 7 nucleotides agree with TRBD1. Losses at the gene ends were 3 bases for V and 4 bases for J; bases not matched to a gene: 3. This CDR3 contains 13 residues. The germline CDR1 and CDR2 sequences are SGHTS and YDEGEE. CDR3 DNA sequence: TGTGCCAGCAGCTCGGGACAGTTCTATGGCTACACCTTC. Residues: CASSSGQFYGYTF.

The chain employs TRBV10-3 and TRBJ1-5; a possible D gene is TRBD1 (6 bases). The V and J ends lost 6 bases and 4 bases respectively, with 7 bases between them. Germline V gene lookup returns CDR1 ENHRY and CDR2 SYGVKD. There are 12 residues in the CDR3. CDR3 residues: CAIRDRNQPQHF. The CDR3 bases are TGTGCCATCAGGGACAGAAATCAGCCCCAGCATTTT.

CDR3 loop: CASSELGAGGRDTQYF. The CDR3 DNA is TGTGCCAGCAGCGAACTAGGAGCGGGGGGGCGAGATACGCAGTATTTT. This rearrangement joins TRBV5-6 to TRBJ2-3; 10 positions match TRBD2. V lost 4 bases, J lost 5 bases, and 10 bases stayed unmatched. CDR1 SGHDT and CDR2 YYEEEE come from the germline V gene. The CDR3 spans 16 residues.

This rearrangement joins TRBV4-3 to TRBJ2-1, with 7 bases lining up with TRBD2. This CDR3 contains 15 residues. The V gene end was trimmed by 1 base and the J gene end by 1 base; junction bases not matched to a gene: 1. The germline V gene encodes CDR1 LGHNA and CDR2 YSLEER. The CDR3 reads CASSQAGLSYNEQFF. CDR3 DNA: TGCGCCAGCAGCCAAGCGGGACTATCCTACAATGAGCAGTTCTTC.

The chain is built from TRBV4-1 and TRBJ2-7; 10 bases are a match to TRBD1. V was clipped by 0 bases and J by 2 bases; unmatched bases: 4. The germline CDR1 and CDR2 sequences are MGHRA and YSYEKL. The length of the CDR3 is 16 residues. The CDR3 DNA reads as TGCGCCAGCAGCCAAGATTTGGGACAGGGGACCTACGAGCAGTACTTC. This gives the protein CASSQDLGQGTYEQYF.

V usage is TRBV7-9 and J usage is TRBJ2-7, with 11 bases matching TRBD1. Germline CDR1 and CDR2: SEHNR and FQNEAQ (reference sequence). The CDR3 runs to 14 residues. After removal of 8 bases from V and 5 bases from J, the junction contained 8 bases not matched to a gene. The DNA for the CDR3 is TGTGCCAGCGACCCCGGACAGGGGGCCCACGAGCAGTACTTC. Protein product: CASDPGQGAHEQYF.

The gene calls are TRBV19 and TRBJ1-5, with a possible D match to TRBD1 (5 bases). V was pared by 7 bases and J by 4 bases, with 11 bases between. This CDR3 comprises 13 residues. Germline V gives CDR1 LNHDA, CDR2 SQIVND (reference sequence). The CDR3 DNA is TGTGCCAGTACCTCCGACAGAAATCAGCCCCAGCATTTT. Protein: CASTSDRNQPQHF.

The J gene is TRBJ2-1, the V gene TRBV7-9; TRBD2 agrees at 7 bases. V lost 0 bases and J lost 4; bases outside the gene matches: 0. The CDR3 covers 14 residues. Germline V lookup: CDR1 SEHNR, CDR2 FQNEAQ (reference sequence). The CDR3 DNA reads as TGTGCCAGCAGCTTAGCTAGCGGGTACAATGAGCAGTTCTTC. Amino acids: CASSLASGYNEQFF.

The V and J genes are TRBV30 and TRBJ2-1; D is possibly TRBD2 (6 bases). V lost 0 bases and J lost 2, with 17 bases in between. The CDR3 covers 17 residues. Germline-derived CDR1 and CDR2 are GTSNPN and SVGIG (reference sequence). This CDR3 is CAWSVRRAAGPYNEQFF. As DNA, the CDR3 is TGTGCCTGGAGTGTACGTAGGGCGGCGGGACCCTACAATGAGCAGTTCTTC.

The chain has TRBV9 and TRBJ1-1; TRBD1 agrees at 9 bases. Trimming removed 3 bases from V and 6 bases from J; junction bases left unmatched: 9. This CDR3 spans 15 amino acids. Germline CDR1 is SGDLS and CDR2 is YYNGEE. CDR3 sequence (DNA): TGTGCCAGCAGCGCCGGGACAGGGATCGGGGCTGAAGCTTTCTTT. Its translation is CASSAGTGIGAEAFF.

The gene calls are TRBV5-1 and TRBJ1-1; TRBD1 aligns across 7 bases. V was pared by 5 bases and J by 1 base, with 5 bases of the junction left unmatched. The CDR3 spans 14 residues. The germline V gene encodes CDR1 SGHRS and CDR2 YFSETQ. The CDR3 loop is CASRGGQTNTEAFF. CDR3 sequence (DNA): TGCGCCAGCAGGGGGGGACAGACGAACACTGAAGCTTTCTTT.

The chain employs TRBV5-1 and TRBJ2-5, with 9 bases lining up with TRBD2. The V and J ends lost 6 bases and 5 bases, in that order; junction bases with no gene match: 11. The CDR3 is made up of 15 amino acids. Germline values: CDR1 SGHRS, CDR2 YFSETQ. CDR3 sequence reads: CASTLAGVKRETQYF. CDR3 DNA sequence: TGCGCCAGCACCTTAGCGGGAGTTAAGAGGGAGACCCAGTACTTC. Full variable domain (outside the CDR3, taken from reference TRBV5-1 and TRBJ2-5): KAGVTQTPRYLIKTRGQQVTLSCSPISGHRSVSWYQQTPGQGLQFLFEYFSETQRNKGNFPGRFSGRQFSNSRSEMNVSTLELGDSALYLCASTLAGVKRETQYFGPGTRLLVL.

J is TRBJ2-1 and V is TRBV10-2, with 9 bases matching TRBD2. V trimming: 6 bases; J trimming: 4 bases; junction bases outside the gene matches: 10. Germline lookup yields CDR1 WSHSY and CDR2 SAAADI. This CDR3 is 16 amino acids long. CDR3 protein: CASSKGGSGGYNEQFF. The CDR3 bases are TGCGCCAGCAGCAAAGGAGGTAGCGGGGGTTACAATGAGCAGTTCTTC.

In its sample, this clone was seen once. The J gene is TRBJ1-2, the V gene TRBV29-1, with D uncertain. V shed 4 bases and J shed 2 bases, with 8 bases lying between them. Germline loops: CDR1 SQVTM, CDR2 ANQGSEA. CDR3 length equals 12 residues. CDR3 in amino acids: CSVAPGNYGYTF. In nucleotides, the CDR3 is TGCAGCGTTGCACCGGGGAACTATGGCTACACCTTC. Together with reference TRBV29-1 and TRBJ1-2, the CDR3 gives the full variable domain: SAVISQKPSRDICQRGTSLTIQCQVDSQVTMMFWYRQQPGQSLTLIATANQGSEATYESGFVIDKFPISRPNLTFSTLTVSNMSPEDSSIYLCSVAPGNYGYTFGSGTRLTVV.

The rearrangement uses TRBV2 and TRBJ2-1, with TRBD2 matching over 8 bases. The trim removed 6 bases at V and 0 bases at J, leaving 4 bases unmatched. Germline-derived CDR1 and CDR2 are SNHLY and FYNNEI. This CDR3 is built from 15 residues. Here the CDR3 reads CASSLSGNSYNEQFF. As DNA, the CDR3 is TGTGCCAGCAGCCTTAGCGGGAACTCCTACAATGAGCAGTTCTTC.

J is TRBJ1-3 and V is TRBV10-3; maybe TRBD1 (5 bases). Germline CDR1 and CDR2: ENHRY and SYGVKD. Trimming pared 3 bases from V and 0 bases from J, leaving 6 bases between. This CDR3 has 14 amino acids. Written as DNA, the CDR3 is TGTGCCATCAGTGAACAGGTCTCTGGAAACACCATATATTTT. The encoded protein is CAISEQVSGNTIYF.